A single sample is the source of the 21 T cell receptor beta chains below, sequenced in a study of Ad26.COV2.S vaccination and SARS-CoV-2 variants. Method: immunoSEQ multiplex PCR; TCRdb's copy keeps in-frame clones and lacks some. The table lists about 470,000 clones, less than 95% of them singletons. As for treatment: roughly 19 received Ad26.COV2.S at low or high dose, single or two shots; roughly 5 received placebo; per-sample allocation not given. Vaccine and placebo recipients were sampled on day 63 after the first injection. The sequences come from peripheral blood, collected in a trial of Ad26.COV2.S vaccine versus placebo. These receptor sequences come from a person aged 18-65 years who received the Ad26.COV2.S COVID-19 vaccine or a placebo.

The chain is built from TRBV5-4 and TRBJ2-7; D may correspond to TRBD1 or TRBD2 (5 bases each). Trimming left V 4 bases short and J 4 bases short, with 12 bases between. This CDR3 is 13 amino acids long. CDR1 is SGHNT and CDR2 is YYREEE in the germline V gene (reference sequence). The CDR3 reads CASSTLGEYEQYF. DNA of the CDR3: TGTGCCAGCAGCACCTTGGGGGAGTACGAGCAGTACTTC.

V is TRBV27 and J is TRBJ1-5; D call uncertain. Germline CDR1 MNHEY, CDR2 SMNVEV (reference sequence). The CDR3 has 15 amino acids. V was pared by 3 bases and J by 0 bases, with 9 bases between. Here the CDR3 reads CASSFAGYSNQPQHF. The CDR3 region has the DNA TGTGCCAGCAGTTTCGCAGGATATAGCAATCAGCCCCAGCATTTT.

The chain combines TRBV4-1 with TRBJ1-1; D possibly corresponds to TRBD1 (6 bases). Trimming removed 4 bases from V and 0 bases from J, with 12 bases in between. The CDR3 runs to 15 residues. Germline lookup yields CDR1 MGHRA and CDR2 YSYEKL. The CDR3 loop is CASSRLQGLNTEAFF. CDR3 nucleotide sequence: TGCGCCAGCAGCCGCCTACAGGGACTGAACACTGAAGCTTTCTTT.

This clone was seen once. The V gene is TRBV12-5, the J gene TRBJ2-3; D tentatively reads TRBD1 or TRBD2 (5 bases each). Germline lookup yields CDR1 LGHNT and CDR2 FRNRAP. The ends were cut back, 6 bases at V and 3 bases at J, with 13 bases in the middle. The CDR3 spans 14 residues. The chain's CDR3 is CASGQGRRTDTQYF. In DNA, the CDR3 is TGTGCTAGTGGGCAGGGTAGGAGGACAGATACGCAGTATTTT.

The chain recombines TRBV24-1 with TRBJ1-1; D is unresolved. The ends were cut back, 2 bases at V and 0 bases at J, with 9 bases in the middle. The germline CDR1 and CDR2 sequences are KGHDR and SFDVKD. The CDR3 runs to 15 residues. The CDR3 sequence is CATSDSKGVNTEAFF. The CDR3, as DNA: TGTGCCACCAGTGATTCGAAAGGAGTGAACACTGAAGCTTTCTTT.

This chain links TRBV28 with TRBJ1-4; TRBD1 matches at 9 bases. Germline CDR1 and CDR2: MDHEN and SYDVKM. With V trimmed by 6 bases and J by 2 bases, 4 bases remained unmatched. The CDR3 loop spans 15 amino acids. CDR3: CASRQTGGTNEKLFF. CDR3 nucleotide sequence: TGTGCCAGCAGGCAAACAGGGGGCACTAATGAAAAACTGTTTTTT.

The sample holds one count of this clone. The gene calls are TRBV9 and TRBJ2-3; 12 bases line up with TRBD2. This CDR3 spans 15 amino acids. Germline V gene data show CDR1 as SGDLS and CDR2 as YYNGEE. The junction had 5 bases not matched to a gene; V was cut back by 3 bases and J by 6 bases. The CDR3 bases are TGTGCCAGCAGCGCAAGGACTAGCGGGACTGATACGCAGTATTTT. It specifies CASSARTSGTDTQYF.

The chain couples TRBV30 to TRBJ1-2; D possibly corresponds to TRBD1 (5 bases). Germline-derived CDR1 and CDR2 are GTSNPN and SVGIG (reference sequence). The CDR3 is 16 residues long. Trimming removed 0 bases from V and 6 bases from J, with 20 bases in between. The CDR3: CAWSVRIGAPADGYTF. The CDR3 nucleotides read TGTGCCTGGAGTGTACGAATAGGGGCGCCGGCGGATGGCTACACCTTC.

The chain combines TRBV5-5 with TRBJ1-2, with a weak D call TRBD1 (6 bases). Per germline, CDR1 SGHKS and CDR2 YYEKEE (reference sequence). Trimming took off 4 bases at V and 3 bases at J, with 10 bases between the two ends. The CDR3 totals 13 residues. In DNA, the CDR3 is TGTGCCAGCAGCCGCCGGACAGACTATGGCTACACCTTC. Encoded protein: CASSRRTDYGYTF.

V is TRBV28 and J is TRBJ2-1; 7 bases fit TRBD2. This CDR3 has 14 amino acids. Germline CDR1 MDHEN, CDR2 SYDVKM. J gave up 9 bases and V 4 bases, and 9 bases lay outside the gene matches. The CDR3 region is CASSSSGLGVEQFF. In nucleotides, the CDR3 is TGTGCCAGCAGTTCGAGCGGACTAGGCGTTGAGCAGTTCTTC.

This clone was recorded once. J is TRBJ1-5 and V is TRBV18, with D uncertain. The V end lost 3 bases, the J end lost 0 bases, and 9 bases lay between the germline ends. The germline CDR1 and CDR2 sequences are KGHSH and LQKENI. The CDR3 has 15 amino acids. The CDR3: CASSPPGDSNQPQHF. Here the CDR3 DNA reads TGTGCCAGCTCACCTCCGGGAGATAGCAATCAGCCCCAGCATTTT. The variable domain in full, completed from reference TRBV18 and TRBJ1-5, reads NAGVMQNPRHLVRRRGQEARLRCSPMKGHSHVYWYRQLPEEGLKFMVYLQKENIIDESGMPKERFSAEFPKEGPSILRIQQVVRGDSAAYFCASSPPGDSNQPQHFGDGTRLSIL.

The gene calls are TRBV5-6 and TRBJ1-5, with a tentative D call TRBD1 (5 bases). The germline CDR1 and CDR2 sequences are SGHDT and YYEEEE. The V end was cut by 3 bases, the J end by 4 bases, with 8 bases between. This CDR3 is 13 amino acids long. The CDR3 region is CASSWGKNQPQHF. CDR3 sequence (DNA): TGTGCCAGCAGCTGGGGGAAGAATCAGCCCCAGCATTTT.

The chain has TRBV7-3 and TRBJ2-2; no clear D. The CDR3 loop spans 13 amino acids. The V gene's germline CDR1 is SGHTA and CDR2 FQGTGA. The V end was cut by 3 bases, the J end by 7 bases, with 9 bases between. CDR3 sequence: CASSFKRGGELFF. The DNA of the CDR3 is TGTGCCAGCAGCTTCAAACGCGGCGGGGAGCTGTTTTTT.

The genes are TRBV12-3 or TRBV12-4 and TRBJ1-2; the D is unclear. Trimming removed 6 bases at V and 6 bases at J, with 14 bases between. CDR3 size: 13 residues. The CDR3 sequence is CASSPAARDGYTF. The CDR3 DNA reads TGTGCCAGCAGCCCAGCAGCGAGGGATGGCTACACCTTC.

The chain recombines TRBV9 with TRBJ2-7; D might be TRBD2 (6 bases). Germline V gene sequence: CDR1 SGDLS, CDR2 YYNGEE. Deletions cut 0 bases from V and 3 bases from J, with 10 bases between. CDR3 length equals 14 residues. This CDR3 is CASSVDSGDYEQYF. The CDR3 region has the DNA TGTGCCAGCAGCGTAGACTCGGGGGACTACGAGCAGTACTTC.

There are a few counts of this clone. The DNA of the CDR3 is TGTGCCAGCAGTTACTTCTCCGTCGGACGGGATCGGGCTTTCTTT. It is translated as CASSYFSVGRDRAFF. This sequence joins TRBV6-5 and TRBJ1-1; no reliable D call. The CDR3 totals 15 residues. V shed 1 base and J shed 11 bases, with 20 bases lying between them. CDR1 and CDR2 (germline): MNHEY, SVGAGI.

The chain recombines TRBV2 with TRBJ2-7; D possibly corresponds to TRBD1 (5 bases). The CDR3 has 14 residues. Germline CDR1 and CDR2: SNHLY and FYNNEI. V was cut by 5 bases and J by 1 base, with 12 bases left in between. CDR3 amino acids: CASSQGWMSYEQYF. The CDR3 DNA reads TGTGCCAGCAGTCAGGGATGGATGTCCTACGAGCAGTACTTC.

This sequence joins TRBV9 and TRBJ2-3, with a tentative D call TRBD1 (5 bases). The CDR3 runs to 15 residues. Germline V gene data show CDR1 as SGDLS and CDR2 as YYNGEE. Trimming shortened V by 3 bases and J by 4 bases, and 15 bases separated the two germline ends. CDR3 coding DNA: TGTGCCAGCAGCGGGGGCAGGGTTGAGGCAGATACGCAGTATTTT. As protein: CASSGGRVEADTQYF. The whole variable domain, remainder taken from reference TRBV9 and TRBJ2-3, is DSGVTQTPKHLITATGQRVTLRCSPRSGDLSVYWYQQSLDQGLQFLIQYYNGEERAKGNILERFSAQQFPDLHSELNLSSLELGDSALYFCASSGGRVEADTQYFGPGTRLTVL.

The V call is TRBV7-2, the J call TRBJ2-5; D remains unclear. The CDR3 spans 12 residues. Deletions cut 5 bases from V and 7 bases from J, with 11 bases between. Germline CDR1 reads SGHTA; CDR2 reads FQGNSA. CDR3 DNA sequence: TGTGCCAGCAGCCCGGATGTTGGGACCCAGTACTTC. Its protein product is CASSPDVGTQYF. The complete variable domain, with remaining parts taken from reference TRBV7-2 and TRBJ2-5, reads GAGVSQSPSNKVTEKGKDVELRCDPISGHTALYWYRQSLGQGLEFLIYFQGNSAPDKSGLPSDRFSAERTGGSVSTLTIQRTQQEDSAVYLCASSPDVGTQYFGPGTRLLVL.

The V call is TRBV2, the J call TRBJ2-7, with 7 bases matching TRBD2. The length of the CDR3 is 16 residues. The germline gives CDR1 SNHLY, CDR2 FYNNEI. Germline trimming cut 0 bases from V and 5 bases from J; bases unmatched to any gene: 10. DNA for the CDR3: TGTGCCAGCAGTGAAGCTGGGGGAGGGCCCAGGAACGAGCAGTACTTC. The encoded protein is CASSEAGGGPRNEQYF.

This chain connects TRBV15 to TRBJ1-5; TRBD1 matches 9 bases. The CDR3 runs to 19 residues. The V gene end was trimmed by 0 bases and the J gene end by 6 bases; junction bases not matched to a gene: 15. Germline-derived CDR1 and CDR2 are LNHNV and YYDKDF (reference sequence). This CDR3 is CATSRDHLPSTGGAQPQHF. The CDR3 region has the DNA TGTGCCACCAGCAGAGATCACCTTCCTTCTACAGGGGGCGCTCAGCCCCAGCATTTT.